The T cell receptor (beta chain) described here comes from a study of blood T cell repertoires in COVID-19. Assay used: immunoSEQ multiplex PCR; TCRdb lists only in-frame clones, some missing. Among about 310,000 clones listed, 75% to 90% were seen once. Material for sequencing was PBMCs or T cells enriched from blood (not recorded which). The sequence came from a woman in her forties who had recovered from COVID-19.

DNA of the CDR3: TGTGCCAGCGGCAGGGGGTGGGATTATGGCTACACCTTC. Translating gives CASGRGWDYGYTF. The J gene is TRBJ1-2, the V gene TRBV6-5; 7 bases agree with TRBD1. V was clipped by 8 bases and J by 5 bases; unmatched bases: 8. Germline loops: CDR1 MNHEY, CDR2 SVGAGI. The CDR3 spans 13 residues.